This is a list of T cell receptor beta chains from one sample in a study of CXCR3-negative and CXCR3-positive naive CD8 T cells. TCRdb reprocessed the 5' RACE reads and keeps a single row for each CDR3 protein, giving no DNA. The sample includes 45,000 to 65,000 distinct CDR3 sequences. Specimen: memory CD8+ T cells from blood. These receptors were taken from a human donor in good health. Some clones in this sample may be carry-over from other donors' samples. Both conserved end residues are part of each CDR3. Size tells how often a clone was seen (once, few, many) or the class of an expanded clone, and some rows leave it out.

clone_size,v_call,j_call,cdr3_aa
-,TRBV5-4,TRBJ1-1,CASSRPRQGYTEAFF
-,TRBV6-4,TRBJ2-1,CASSEGVRTSGGADEQFF
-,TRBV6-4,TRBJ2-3,CASSDSVGAPTDTQYF
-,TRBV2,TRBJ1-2,CASRPDRAPILGYTF
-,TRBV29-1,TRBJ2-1,CSVEGTGTAYNSEQFF
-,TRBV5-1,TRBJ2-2,CASSLGTGRAGELFF
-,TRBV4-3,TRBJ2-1,CASSQDGASGGISYNEQFF
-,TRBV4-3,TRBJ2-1,CASSQGSGGARYEQFF
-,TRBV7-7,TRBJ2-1,CASSLAFGPTYNEQFF
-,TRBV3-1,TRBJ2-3,CASSQEGGGSSTDTQYF
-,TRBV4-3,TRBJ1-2,CASSQDRGGNGYTF
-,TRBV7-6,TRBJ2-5,CASSSPWDTEETQYF
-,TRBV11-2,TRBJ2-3,CASSLDFGFADTQYF
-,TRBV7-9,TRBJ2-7,CASSPRAGNEQYF
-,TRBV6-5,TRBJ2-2,CASSYMGGTVGELFF
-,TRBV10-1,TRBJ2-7,CASSVGLAGIYEQYF
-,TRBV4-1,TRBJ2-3,CASSQERGGRDTQYF
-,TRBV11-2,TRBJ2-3,CASSLLMGNTDTQYF
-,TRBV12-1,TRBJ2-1,CASGEKRGCYNEQFF
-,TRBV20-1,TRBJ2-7,CSMGTSGYEQYF
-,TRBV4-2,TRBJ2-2,CASRGSSSGELFF
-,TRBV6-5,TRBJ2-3,CASSTPGVRTDTQYF
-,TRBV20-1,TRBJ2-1,CSARVAPSTGFADNEQFF
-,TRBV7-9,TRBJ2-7,CASSSRQGAEEQYF
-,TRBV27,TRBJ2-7,CASRAAGSSYEQYF
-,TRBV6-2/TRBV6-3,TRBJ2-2,CASRREANTGELFF
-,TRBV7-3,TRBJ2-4,CASSLIPGDIQYF
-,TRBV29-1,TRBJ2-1,CSDTQGANEQFF
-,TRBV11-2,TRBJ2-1,CASSLMNEQFF
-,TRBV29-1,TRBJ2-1,CSVVSYNEQFF
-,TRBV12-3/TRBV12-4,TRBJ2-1,CAASLNNEQFF
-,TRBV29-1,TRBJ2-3,CSVADRAASPTDTQYF
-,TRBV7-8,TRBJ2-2,CASSLALVGADTGELFF
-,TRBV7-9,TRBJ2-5,CASSTPGLAGYYQETQYF
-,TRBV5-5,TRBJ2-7,CASSTGTAFYEQYF
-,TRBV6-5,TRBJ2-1,CASRAGYNEQFF
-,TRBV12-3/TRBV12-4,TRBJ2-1,CASRTFLVNDNEQFF
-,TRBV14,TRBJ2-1,CASSRAVGDEQFF
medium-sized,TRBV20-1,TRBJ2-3,CSARDYRGQKQYF
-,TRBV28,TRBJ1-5,CASSGIATGGNQPQHF
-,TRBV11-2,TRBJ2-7,CASSLVGPGSYEQYF
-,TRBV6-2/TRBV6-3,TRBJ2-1,CASTPEGIYNEQFF
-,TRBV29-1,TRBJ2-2,CSVDSVAGAANTGELFF
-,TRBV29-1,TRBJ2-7,CSVDPLGADEQYF
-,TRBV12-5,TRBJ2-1,CASGPAGLAGLDTEQFF
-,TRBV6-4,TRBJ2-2,CASSDSNRGGPGELFF
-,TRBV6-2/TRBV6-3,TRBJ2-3,CASSPKVETDTQYF
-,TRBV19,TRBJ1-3,CASSKKSTVDGNTIYF
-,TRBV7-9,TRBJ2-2,CASSPPTGGAGELFF
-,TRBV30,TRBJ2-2,CAWSGDRDTGELFF
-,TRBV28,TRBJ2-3,CASREHREIPDTQYF
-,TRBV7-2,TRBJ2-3,CASSPGTGGDTQYF
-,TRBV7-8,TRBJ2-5,CASRHSGQGFETQYF
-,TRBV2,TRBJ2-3,CASCGGRTDTQYF